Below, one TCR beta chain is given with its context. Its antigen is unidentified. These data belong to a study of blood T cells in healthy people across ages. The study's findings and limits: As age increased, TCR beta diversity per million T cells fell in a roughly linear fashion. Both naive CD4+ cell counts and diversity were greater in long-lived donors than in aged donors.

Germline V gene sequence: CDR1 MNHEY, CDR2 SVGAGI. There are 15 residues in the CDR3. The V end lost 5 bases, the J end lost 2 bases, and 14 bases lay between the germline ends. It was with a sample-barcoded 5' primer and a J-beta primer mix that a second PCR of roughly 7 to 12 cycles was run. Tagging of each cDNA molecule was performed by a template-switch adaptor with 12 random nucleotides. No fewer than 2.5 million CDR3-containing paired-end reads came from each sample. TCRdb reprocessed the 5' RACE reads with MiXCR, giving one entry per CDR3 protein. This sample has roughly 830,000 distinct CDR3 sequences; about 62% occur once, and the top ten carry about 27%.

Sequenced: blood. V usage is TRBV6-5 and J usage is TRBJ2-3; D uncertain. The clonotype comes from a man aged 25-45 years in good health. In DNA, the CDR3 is TGTGCCAGCAGTGCATCTTGGGCCAACACAGATACGCAGTATTTT. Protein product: CASSASWANTDTQYF.